The present T cell receptor beta chain was sequenced within a study of early T cells in non-severe SARS-CoV-2 infection. In the case of this clonotype: Its antigen is still unknown.

Study results and caveats: Matching results from VDJdb favored anti-spike CD8 responses, leaving private and CD4 specificities undetected.

TCRdb fed the 5' RACE reads into MiXCR, producing one record per CDR3 protein. The sample holds 55,000 to 80,000 distinct CDR3 sequences; 11% are singletons and the top ten take 5.5% to 6%. This CDR3 comprises 15 residues. V lost 2 bases to trimming and J lost 2 bases; unmatched junction nucleotides: 1. The sequences come from whole blood, collected at baseline. The chain recombines TRBV23-1 with TRBJ2-3, with TRBD1 identical over 10 bases. TRBV23-1 is noted as an ORF with a role that remains uncertain. The sequence came from an adult who was a healthcare worker with PCR-confirmed SARS-CoV-2 infection or an uninfected control (not recorded which). CDR3 sequence: CASSQDRGPTDTQYF. CDR3 in DNA: TGCGCCAGCAGTCAAGACAGGGGGCCCACAGATACGCAGTATTTT.